This TCR beta chain was profiled in a study of T-cell reconstitution after alpha-beta-depleted transplantation in children. V lost 2 bases, J lost 4 bases, and 12 bases stayed unmatched. CDR3 length equals 17 residues. Using unique molecular identifiers, the investigators prepared the TCRbeta library. Each CDR3 protein gets one entry after TCRdb re-called the PCR reads with MiXCR. Among about 460,000 distinct CDR3 sequences listed, approximately 13% were seen once. The origin of this receptor is a human donor who donated a stem cell graft to a child with combined immunodeficiency. V gene TRBV12-3 or TRBV12-4 combines with J gene TRBJ2-5; 8 nucleotides line up with TRBD1. The sequencing used PBMCs from the stem cell graft donor, collected from the stem cell graft. In DNA, the CDR3 is TGTGCCAGCAGTTTAACCCTCGGACAGGGCATAAGAGAGACCCAGTACTTC. This codes for CASSLTLGQGIRETQYF.